This TCR beta chain originates from a study of blood T cells in healthy people across ages. This clonotype was seen a few times. This CDR3 spans 14 amino acids. The germline gives CDR1 SGHTA, CDR2 FQGNSA. V dropped 5 bases and J dropped 6; count of bases not matched to a gene: 8. Next came a second PCR, run for 7 to 11 cycles, which used a sample-barcoded 5' primer along with a J-beta primer mix. Via MiXCR, TCRdb re-called the 5' RACE reads, giving one row per CDR3 protein. The sample contains roughly 1,800,000 distinct CDR3 sequences, less than 50% of which appear only once. The specimen sequenced was blood. The rearrangement uses TRBV7-2 and TRBJ1-2, with 8 bases identical to TRBD1. This TCR derives from a woman aged 40 to 55 in good health. The CDR3 DNA follows: TGTGCCAGCAGCACCATCCAGGGGGCCCATGGCTACACCTTC. Encoded protein: CASSTIQGAHGYTF.